This paragraph covers one T cell receptor beta chain sequence. This entry belongs to a study of blood T cell repertoires in COVID-19. The overall study: Collection of acute and convalescent COVID-19 samples took place in the United States, Italy and Spain. T cells, B-cell-depleted T cells, or PBMCs provided the cDNA or gDNA that served as material.

This CDR3 is built from 19 residues. Germline trimming cut 2 bases from V and 6 bases from J; bases unmatched to any gene: 14. CDR1 and CDR2 (germline): LNHNV, YYDKDF (reference sequence). Enrolled through a virtual design, the participants were between roughly 18 and 95 years of age and came from under 30 US areas. As handled by the study authors: Amplification from reference gene primers served as the basis for estimated nucleated cell counts. Sequenced by immunoSEQ multiplex PCR; TCRdb stores in-frame clones only, minus some. The V and J calls and clone size come from that table; D and trimming were worked out from the DNA. The table shows 200,000 to 250,000 clones, with about 85% occurring only once.

The V and J genes are TRBV15 and TRBJ2-1; 12 bases fit TRBD2. The specimen was PBMCs or T cells enriched from blood (not recorded which). This clonotype originated in a man younger than 45 who had recovered from COVID-19. The CDR3 sequence: CATSRHILAGGSFPNEQFF. CDR3 DNA: TGTGCCACCAGCAGACATATCCTAGCGGGAGGGTCATTTCCCAATGAGCAGTTCTTC.